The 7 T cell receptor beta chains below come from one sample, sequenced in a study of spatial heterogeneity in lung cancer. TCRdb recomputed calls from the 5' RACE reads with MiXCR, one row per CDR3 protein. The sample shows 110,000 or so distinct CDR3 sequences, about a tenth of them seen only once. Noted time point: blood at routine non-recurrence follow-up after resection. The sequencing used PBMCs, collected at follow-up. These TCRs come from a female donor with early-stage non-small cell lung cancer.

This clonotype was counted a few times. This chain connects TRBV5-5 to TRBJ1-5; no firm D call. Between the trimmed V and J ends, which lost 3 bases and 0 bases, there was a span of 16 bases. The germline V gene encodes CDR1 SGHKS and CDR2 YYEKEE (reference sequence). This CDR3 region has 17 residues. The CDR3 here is CASSYTNAGYSNQPQHF. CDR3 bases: TGTGCCAGCAGCTACACCAACGCGGGTTATAGCAATCAGCCCCAGCATTTT.

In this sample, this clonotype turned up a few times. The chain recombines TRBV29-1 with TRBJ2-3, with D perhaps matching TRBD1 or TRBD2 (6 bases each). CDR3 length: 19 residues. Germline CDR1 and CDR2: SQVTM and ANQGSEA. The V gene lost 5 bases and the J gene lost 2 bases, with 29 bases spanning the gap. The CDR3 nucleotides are TGCAGCGTTTTCCCCCGGCCCCGCTTAGCGGAGGGGGACACAGATACGCAGTATTTT. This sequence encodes CSVFPRPRLAEGDTDTQYF.

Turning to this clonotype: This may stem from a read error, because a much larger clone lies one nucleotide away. The CDR3 loop reads CSAGVEVPYEQYF. The DNA of the CDR3 is TGCAGTGCTGGAGTAGAGGTCCCCTACGAGCAGTACTTC. The chain is built from TRBV20-1 and TRBJ2-7, with D unresolved. The germline gives CDR1 DFQATT, CDR2 SNEGSKA (reference sequence). The V end was cut by 5 bases, the J end by 2 bases, with 13 bases between. CDR3 length: 13 amino acids.

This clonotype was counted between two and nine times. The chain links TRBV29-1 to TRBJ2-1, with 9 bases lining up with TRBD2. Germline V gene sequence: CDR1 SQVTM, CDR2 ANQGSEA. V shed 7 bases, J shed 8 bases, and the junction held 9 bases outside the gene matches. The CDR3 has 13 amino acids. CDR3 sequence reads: CSALSGSVYEQFF. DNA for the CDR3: TGCAGCGCCCTTAGCGGGAGTGTCTATGAGCAGTTCTTC.

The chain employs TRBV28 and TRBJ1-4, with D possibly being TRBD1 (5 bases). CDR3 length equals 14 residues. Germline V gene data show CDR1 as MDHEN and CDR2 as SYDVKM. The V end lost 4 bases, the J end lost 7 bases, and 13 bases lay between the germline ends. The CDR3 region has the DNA TGTGCCAGCAGTTCAGGACAAGAAGCTGAAAAACTGTTTTTT. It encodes CASSSGQEAEKLFF.

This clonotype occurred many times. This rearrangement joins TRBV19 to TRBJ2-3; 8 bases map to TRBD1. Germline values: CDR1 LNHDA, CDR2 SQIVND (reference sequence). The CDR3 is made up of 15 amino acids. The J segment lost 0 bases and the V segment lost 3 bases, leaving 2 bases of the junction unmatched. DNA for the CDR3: TGTGCCAGTAGTATGGGGACAGGTAGCACAGATACGCAGTATTTT. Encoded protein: CASSMGTGSTDTQYF.

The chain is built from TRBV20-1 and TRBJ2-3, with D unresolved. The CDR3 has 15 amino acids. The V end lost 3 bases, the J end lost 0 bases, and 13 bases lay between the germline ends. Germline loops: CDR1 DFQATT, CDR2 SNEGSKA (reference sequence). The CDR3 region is CSASARAQSTDTQYF. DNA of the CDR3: TGCAGTGCTAGCGCCCGGGCCCAAAGCACAGATACGCAGTATTTT.